This TCR beta chain was recovered during a study of shared clonotypes between healthy human individuals (TCRdb year 2020). With regard to the full study: The cohort comprised a couple of women and a few men aged 18 to 49 years. For each donor, CD4 naive and CD4 memory were each run on three plates, CD8 naive on two plates, and CD8 memory on one plate. To estimate repertoire size and how much clonotype sharing occurs between individuals, the study deeply sequenced the blood TCR repertoires of 4 to 6 healthy adults. To increase sequencing depth and limit assay-specific biases, TCR repertoire library preparation and sequencing were carried out by different laboratories using diverse techniques. Leukapheresis yielded between about 0.8 and 9.5 billion PBMCs per donor. Broader findings and caveats from the paper: Across a handful of donors, approximately 5% of naive CD4, approximately 3.6% of naive CD8, about 2% of memory CD4, and about 0.4% of memory CD8 clonotypes were shared. Pairwise subsampling led to the expectation that sequencing depth would affect the degree of clonotype sharing among donors. Larger estimated clonotype richness was generally found for naive subsets than for memory subsets. Incomplete sequencing was indicated by rarefaction of sorted-subset datasets, despite the large sequencing depth. Sampling was restricted to blood, and TCR repertoires in tissue are likely to differ from TCR repertoires in blood. The small number of donors limited the genetic and exposure-history diversity represented. Clonotypes shared by all four sorted-subset donors showed higher generation probabilities than non-shared clonotypes.

Using the deep immunoSEQ assay, TCR CDR3 regions were amplified from genomic DNA by multiplex PCR. For each cell subset, the extracted genomic DNA was distributed evenly across all wells of several immunoSEQ 96-well plates, and each plate served as one replicate. For sorted subsets, around 0.2 ug of genomic DNA, equivalent to 25,000 to 35,000 T cell genomes, went into each replicate PCR. Purified libraries were quantified with a Qubit 3.0 fluorometer, sized on a Bioanalyzer 2100, and re-quantified with the KAPA Library Quantification kit. A separate single-read 150-cycle Illumina NextSeq 550 flow cell was used to sequence each immunoSEQ 96-well plate. For the original study's pipeline: Because the immunoSEQ output held only junctional sequences and lacked quality scores, the filtering could not match the filtering applied to full-length reads. Sequences were annotated with PyIR, a Python wrapper for IgBLAST v1.9, using IMGT germline references to assign V/J genes and CDR3. Any read was removed if the V/J assignment was weak (E-value above 1e-6), the CDR3 was missing, or the read contained stop codons, out-of-frame junctions, or ambiguous translated residues. V3J clonotypes were defined by identical inferred V gene, J gene, and CDR3 amino acid sequence. The percentage overlap between two repertoires was calculated by dividing the number of shared unique clonotypes by the size of the smaller repertoire. Three approaches were used to assess repertoire richness: RTK rarefaction, the Chao1 estimator, and Recon v2.1 estimates of unobserved clonotypes. Generation probabilities for all TCRbeta clonotypes obtained by the gDNA method from four donors were computed using OLGA. TCRdb obtained this table from immuneACCESS and retained in-frame rearrangements with V and J assigned. These tables miss some clones; where compared with another copy, unresolved V genes account for less than half of the shortfall, and the remainder is unexplained. Clone size and V and J calls were adopted from that table, with D and trimming inferred from the DNA. Recorded for this sample are some 580,000 clones; roughly 97% of them occurred a single time. The top ten clonotypes cover about 0.057% of the sample.

CDR1 SQVTM and CDR2 ANQGSEA are derived from the germline V gene. V lost 5 bases and J lost 6 bases, and the count of bases not matched to a germline gene is 8. Taken from cysteine to phenylalanine, the CDR3 has 16 residues. Only the CDR3 region is kept as DNA, spanning 48 bases read in frame from base 1. This clone was counted once. Its antigen is not yet known. Per-base quality was not reported, and no clone a single base away is much larger than it. Healthy HIV-negative adults with no recently reported acute infections or vaccinations were included as donors. Every donor was a Caucasian adult residing in Nashville, Tennessee, USA. CD4+ T cells were enriched by magnetic negative selection, after which naive cells were positively selected on CD45RA and the negative fraction was taken as the memory subset. After blood collection by leukapheresis, PBMCs were isolated using Ficoll-Histopaque density gradient centrifugation and then cryopreserved in the vapor phase of liquid nitrogen. Analytical flow cytometry was used to check the purity and quantity of every magnetically sorted T cell population. Each sorted fraction had its genomic DNA isolated and then quantified by UV absorbance on a Nanodrop 2000c.

The receptor was derived from a woman in her 30s in good health. Sequences were obtained from naive CD4+ T cells sorted from blood. According to the study, the label for this sample's cell subset or site signals: CD45RA+ positively selected. The V gene is TRBV29-1 and the J gene is TRBJ2-2; 14 middle bases align to TRBD2. The DNA sequence is TGCAGCGTTAATCTTATGGGACTAGCGGGAGCCGGGGAGCTGTTTTTT. This translates into CSVNLMGLAGAGELFF.